This T cell receptor (beta chain) derives from a study of T cells in AML relapse after transplant (dated by TCRdb to the late 2010s). With regard to the full study: The remission controls were clinically matched patients who stayed in long-term complete remission and had follow-up of more than 3 years. Bone marrow collected about 1 year after HSCT from patients who maintained complete remission served as the remission samples. In this retrospective study, inhibitory receptor expression and TCR repertoires of bone marrow T cells were examined in patients given allogeneic HSCT for myeloid malignancy. General study outcomes and caveats: TCR repertoire comparisons rested on very few samples, with only a few individuals per group for unsorted bone marrow.

V loses 2 bases, J loses 8 bases, and the germline ends lie 12 bases apart. The CDR3 measures 13 amino acids from cysteine to phenylalanine. The sequence is cut down to CDR3 DNA, 39 bases in frame from base 1. Per the germline V gene (reference sequence), MNHNY is the CDR1 and SVGAGI is the CDR2. This clonotype is medium-sized (0.01 to 0.1%). Its cognate antigen has yet to be identified. No base quality values were provided; no much bigger clone lies one nucleotide off. The library relied on PCR. A modified RACE PCR protocol, not multiplex PCR, was used to amplify TCR alpha and beta chains from RNA. Libraries were sequenced on an Illumina MiSeq, and raw reads were demultiplexed according to sample-specific barcode combinations. The authors' pipeline ran thus. MiXCR software was used to identify TCR clonotypes from the sequencing reads. Using fastp trimming at Q25 and MiXCR clonotype assembly, TCRdb reanalyzed the public sequencing data and kept in-frame beta chains. CDR3 protein sequences are deduplicated, and each keeps its most common genes and DNA. These V and J calls are TCRdb output, not the study's own analysis. The sample table shows around 3,500 distinct CDR3 sequences, and about 10% are seen once. About 30% of the sample comes from the top ten.

The chain joins TRBV6-6 to TRBJ1-2; a weak D assignment points to TRBD1 (6 bases agree). This receptor was obtained from a human donor who had a stem cell transplant for acute myeloid leukemia. Some T cells seen after a transplant may have their origin in the graft donor. The sample was bone marrow, either the whole sample or a sorted T cell fraction (not recorded which), taken in complete remission. The bases are TGTGCCAGCAGTTACGTAGACAGGCGAGGCTACACCTTC. Translated, it gives CASSYVDRRGYTF.